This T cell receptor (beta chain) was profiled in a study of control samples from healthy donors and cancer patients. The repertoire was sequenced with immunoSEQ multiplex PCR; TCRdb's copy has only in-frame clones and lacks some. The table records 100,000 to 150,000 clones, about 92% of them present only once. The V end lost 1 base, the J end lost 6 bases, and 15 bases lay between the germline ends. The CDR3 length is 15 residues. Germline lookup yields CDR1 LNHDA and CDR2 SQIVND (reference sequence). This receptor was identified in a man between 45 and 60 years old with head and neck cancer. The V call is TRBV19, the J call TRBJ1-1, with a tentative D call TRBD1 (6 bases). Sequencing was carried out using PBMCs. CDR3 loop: CASSIASGAKAEAFF. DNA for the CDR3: TGTGCCAGTAGTATAGCATCAGGGGCCAAGGCTGAAGCTTTCTTT.